Detailed here is one T cell receptor beta chain. This record belongs to a study of PD-1 blockade in classical Hodgkin lymphoma. TCRdb's copy holds only in-frame clones and misses some; the assay was immunoSEQ multiplex PCR. The sample holds approximately 29,000 clones, around 79% seen once. As for time point: cycle 4 day 1 (C4D1), after less than 7 weeks of nivolumab. Relapse after autologous stem cell transplantation occurred in every patient, and brentuximab vedotin exposure varied. The V end was cut by 4 bases, the J end by 8 bases, with 15 bases between. Germline CDR1 reads SGHKS; CDR2 reads YYEKEE (reference sequence). This CDR3 is 13 amino acids long.

The source was peripheral blood mononuclear cells (PBMCs), collected before the fourth cycle of nivolumab. The receptor's source is a human donor with classical Hodgkin lymphoma. The V gene is TRBV5-5, the J gene TRBJ1-2; D is perhaps TRBD1 (6 bases). The CDR3 sequence is CASSRGTGGGYTF. CDR3 coding DNA: TGTGCCAGCAGCCGCGGGACGGGGGGCGGCTACACCTTC.